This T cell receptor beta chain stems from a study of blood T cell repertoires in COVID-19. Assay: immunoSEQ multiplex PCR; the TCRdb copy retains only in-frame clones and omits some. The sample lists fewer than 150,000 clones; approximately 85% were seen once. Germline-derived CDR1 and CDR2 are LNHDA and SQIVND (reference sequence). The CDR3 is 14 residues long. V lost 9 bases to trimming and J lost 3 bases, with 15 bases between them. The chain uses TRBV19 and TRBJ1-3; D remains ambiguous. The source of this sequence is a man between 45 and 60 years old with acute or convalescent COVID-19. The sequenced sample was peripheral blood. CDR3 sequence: CARPSGWDGNTIYF. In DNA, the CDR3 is TGTGCCAGGCCCTCGGGATGGGATGGAAACACCATATATTTT. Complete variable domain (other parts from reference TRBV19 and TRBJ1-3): DGGITQSPKYLFRKEGQNVTLSCEQNLNHDAMYWYRQDPGQGLRLIYYSQIVNDFQKGDIAEGYSVSREKKESFPLTVTSAQKNPTAFYLCARPSGWDGNTIYFGEGSWLTVV.